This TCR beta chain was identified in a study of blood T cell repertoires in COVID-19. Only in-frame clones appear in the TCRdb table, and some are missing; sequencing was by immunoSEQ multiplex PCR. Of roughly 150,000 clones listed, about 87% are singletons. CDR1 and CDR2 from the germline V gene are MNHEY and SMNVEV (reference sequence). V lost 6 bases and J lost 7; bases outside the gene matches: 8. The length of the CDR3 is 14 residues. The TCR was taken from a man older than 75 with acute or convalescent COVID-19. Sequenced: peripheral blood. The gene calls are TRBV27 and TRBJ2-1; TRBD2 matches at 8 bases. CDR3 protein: CASSLGRAGNEQFF. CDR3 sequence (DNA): TGTGCCAGCAGCCTCGGGAGGGCAGGTAATGAGCAGTTCTTC.